The 21 T cell receptor beta chains below were found in one sample sequenced in a study of T cell responses to AZD1222 COVID-19 vaccine. The protocol was immunoSEQ multiplex PCR, while the TCRdb copy is restricted to in-frame clones and leaves out a portion. The sample includes tens of thousands of clones, approximately 91% seen only once; the top ten take 20% to 25%. Here the sequenced sample was peripheral blood, taken on day 0 of AZD1222 vaccination. The receptors shown here come from an adult in good health.

The chain recombines TRBV30 with TRBJ2-1; D uncertain. Trimming took 0 bases from V and 4 from J, leaving 13 bases between them. The CDR3 consists of 15 residues. CDR1 and CDR2 (germline): GTSNPN, SVGIG (reference sequence). CDR3 DNA: TGTGCCTGGAGTGTAAAGGGAATGGGGTACAATGAGCAGTTCTTC. Residues: CAWSVKGMGYNEQFF.

A single count supports this clone. The CDR3 loop reads CASSPPGGREKLFF. The CDR3, as DNA: TGTGCCAGCTCACCACCGGGGGGGCGAGAAAAACTGTTTTTT. The rearrangement joins TRBV18 to TRBJ1-4, with a weak D call TRBD1 (6 bases). Germline CDR1 KGHSH, CDR2 LQKENI. This CDR3 is built from 14 residues. Between the trimmed V and J ends, which lost 0 bases and 8 bases, there was a span of 10 bases.

This chain uses TRBV6-2 or TRBV6-3 with TRBJ1-5; no definite D call. The CDR3 sequence is 15 residues long. Deletions cut 0 bases from V and 7 bases from J, with 13 bases between. The V gene's germline CDR1 is MNHEY and CDR2 SVGEGT. The CDR3 DNA follows: TGTGCCAGCAGTTACTCAATCGGGTTTAGCCAGCCCCAGCATTTT. As protein: CASSYSIGFSQPQHF.

This chain connects TRBV5-4 to TRBJ2-7, with 10 bases aligning to TRBD1. V lost 4 bases and J lost 6; bases outside the gene matches: 13. CDR1 is SGHNT and CDR2 is YYREEE in the germline V gene (reference sequence). The CDR3 loop spans 16 amino acids. CDR3 in amino acids: CASSRISGTGASEQYF. In nucleotides, the CDR3 is TGTGCCAGCAGCCGAATTAGTGGGACAGGGGCGTCCGAGCAGTACTTC. The entire variable domain, with the rest obtained from reference TRBV5-4 and TRBJ2-7, is as follows: ETGVTQSPTHLIKTRGQQVTLRCSSQSGHNTVSWYQQALGQGPQFIFQYYREEENGRGNFPPRFSGLQFPNYSSELNVNALELDDSALYLCASSRISGTGASEQYFGPGTRLTVT.

This chain connects TRBV19 to TRBJ2-1; a possible D gene is TRBD2 (5 bases). CDR3 length: 14 amino acids. The V end lost 1 base, the J end lost 6 bases, and 10 bases lay between the germline ends. The germline V gene has CDR1 LNHDA and CDR2 SQIVND (reference sequence). The CDR3 reads CASSIGGSINEQFF. CDR3 coding DNA: TGTGCCAGTAGTATAGGAGGGAGTATCAATGAGCAGTTCTTC.

The chain combines TRBV20-1 with TRBJ1-2; possible D gene TRBD1, 5 bases. There are 16 residues in the CDR3. V was shortened by 3 bases and J by 6 bases, with 23 bases between the two germline ends. CDR1 is DFQATT and CDR2 is SNEGSKA in the germline V gene (reference sequence). For the CDR3, the DNA is TGCAGTGCTAGTGGGGCGGGCCTGAGGAGGTGGGATGGCTACACCTTC. As protein: CSASGAGLRRWDGYTF.

The V and J genes are TRBV7-9 and TRBJ1-2; a weak D match, TRBD1 (6 bases). The CDR3 loop spans 14 amino acids. The germline V and J ends were trimmed by 3 bases and 6 bases, with 14 bases remaining between them. In germline, CDR1 is SEHNR, CDR2 FQNEAQ (reference sequence). The CDR3 bases are TGTGCCAGCAGCTTGAGGGGAGGGGGACATGGCTACACCTTC. It yields the protein CASSLRGGGHGYTF.

This clone was counted only a few times. The CDR3 DNA sequence: TGTGCCAGCAGCTTATGGTCAGGGGAGACCCAGTACTTC. Its protein is CASSLWSGETQYF. The chain carries TRBV7-2 and TRBJ2-5; possibly TRBD1 for D (5 bases). The ends were cut back, 2 bases at V and 5 bases at J, with 9 bases in the middle. CDR3 size: 13 residues. Germline V CDR1 and CDR2: SGHTA, FQGNSA. Using reference TRBV7-2 and TRBJ2-5 for the parts outside the CDR3, the full variable domain is GAGVSQSPSNKVTEKGKDVELRCDPISGHTALYWYRQSLGQGLEFLIYFQGNSAPDKSGLPSDRFSAERTGGSVSTLTIQRTQQEDSAVYLCASSLWSGETQYFGPGTRLLVL.

The gene calls are TRBV19 and TRBJ2-1; tentative D call: TRBD1 (5 bases). Trimming took off 6 bases at V and 3 bases at J, with 9 bases between the two ends. The V gene's germline CDR1 is LNHDA and CDR2 SQIVND (reference sequence). This CDR3 contains 13 residues. In DNA form, the CDR3 reads TGTGCCAGTAGCTTAGGGGACTACAATGAGCAGTTCTTC. This codes for CASSLGDYNEQFF.

This chain connects TRBV21-1 to TRBJ2-7. TRBV21-1 is recorded as a pseudogene. This CDR3 region has 15 residues. The DNA of the CDR3 is TGTGCCAGCAGCAAAGAGGATAGGCTCTCCTACGAGCAGTACTTC. It codes for CASSKEDRLSYEQYF.

This chain joins TRBV18 and TRBJ2-4, with 7 nucleotides matching TRBD1. CDR3 length: 15 residues. Germline loops: CDR1 KGHSH, CDR2 LQKENI. Trimming cost V 3 bases and J 7 bases; bases outside gene matches: 9. The CDR3 is CASSPTGTDSNIQYF. The CDR3 coding sequence is TGTGCCAGCTCACCGACCGGGACAGATAGTAACATTCAGTACTTC.

The chain recombines TRBV4-1 with TRBJ1-5; D is undetermined. V shed 1 base and J shed 0 bases, with 7 bases lying between them. This CDR3 spans 15 amino acids. Germline V gene data show CDR1 as MGHRA and CDR2 as YSYEKL. The CDR3 loop reads CASSQAHYSNQPQHF. CDR3 nucleotides: TGCGCCAGCAGCCAAGCGCATTATAGCAATCAGCCCCAGCATTTT.

V gene TRBV6-5 combines with J gene TRBJ2-1; the match to TRBD1 covers 11 bases. Germline CDR1 is MNHEY and CDR2 is SVGAGI. CDR3 length equals 15 residues. Unmatched junction bases numbered 8, after V lost 5 bases and J lost 8 bases. The CDR3 loop is CASSLDRGRVDEQFF. The CDR3 nucleotides read TGTGCCAGCAGTCTGGACAGGGGGCGTGTGGATGAGCAGTTCTTC.

On this clone: One junction end does not reproduce the germline sequence, and a read error may be involved. The rearrangement uses TRBV7-7 and TRBJ2-2, with 16 bases that match TRBD2. CDR1 is SSHAT and CDR2 is FNYEAQ in the germline V gene (reference sequence). CDR3 length equals 19 residues. In DNA, the CDR3 is TGTGCTAGCAGCTTACCCCCGGGACTAGCGGGGGGGCAGATCGGGGAGCTGTTTTTT. Protein sequence: CASSLPPGLAGGQIGELFF.

The rearrangement uses TRBV7-9 and TRBJ1-5; TRBD1 matches 8 bases. This CDR3 is 14 amino acids long. J lost 3 bases, V lost 5 bases, and 3 bases had no gene match. Germline V gene data show CDR1 as SEHNR and CDR2 as FQNEAQ (reference sequence). The CDR3 nucleotides are TGTGCCAGCAGCGGGACAGGATTCAATCAGCCCCAGCATTTT. Amino acid sequence: CASSGTGFNQPQHF.

The chain links TRBV6-6 to TRBJ2-5; unclear D gene. CDR1 MNHNY and CDR2 SVGAGI come from the germline V gene (reference sequence). The germline V and J ends were trimmed by 2 bases and 5 bases, with 9 bases remaining between them. The CDR3 is 13 amino acids. The CDR3 DNA sequence: TGTGCCAGCAGTTACGGGCCTAGGGAGACCCAGTACTTC. Translating it yields CASSYGPRETQYF.

This clone was seen more than once but under ten times. The J gene is TRBJ2-3, the V gene TRBV3-1 (or the pseudogene TRBV3-2), with D unresolved. Per germline, CDR1 LGHDT and CDR2 YNNKEL (reference sequence). The V gene lost 6 bases and the J gene lost 0 bases, with 13 bases spanning the gap. The length of the CDR3 is 15 residues. CDR3 protein: CASSSNPGSTDTQYF. Written as DNA, the CDR3 is TGTGCCAGCAGTTCCAACCCCGGAAGCACAGATACGCAGTATTTT.

V and J are TRBV6-5 and TRBJ2-3, with unresolved D. V was clipped by 5 bases and J by 5 bases, with 5 bases between them. The CDR3 covers 11 residues. CDR1 MNHEY and CDR2 SVGAGI come from the germline V gene. The CDR3 spells CASSNKDTQYF. The CDR3 bases are TGTGCCAGCAGTAACAAAGATACGCAGTATTTT.

V and J are TRBV29-1 and TRBJ2-5; 8 positions agree with TRBD1. The CDR3 contains 13 residues. Germline CDR1 SQVTM, CDR2 ANQGSEA. V was pared by 4 bases and J by 5 bases, with 6 bases of the junction left unmatched. The CDR3 region has the DNA TGCAGCGTTGGCAGACAGGGGACCGAGACCCAGTACTTC. Translated, it gives CSVGRQGTETQYF.

In nucleotides, the CDR3 is TGTGCCAGTAGTATATTTTTTGTGGGGAGCGTGAATTCACCCCTCCACTTT. Translating it yields CASSIFFVGSVNSPLHF. The chain recombines TRBV19 with TRBJ1-6; D gene uncertain. Per germline, CDR1 LNHDA and CDR2 SQIVND (reference sequence). The CDR3 has 17 residues. The germline V and J ends were trimmed by 2 bases and 7 bases, with 18 bases remaining between them. Full variable domain (outside the CDR3, taken from reference TRBV19 and TRBJ1-6): DGGITQSPKYLFRKEGQNVTLSCEQNLNHDAMYWYRQDPGQGLRLIYYSQIVNDFQKGDIAEGYSVSREKKESFPLTVTSAQKNPTAFYLCASSIFFVGSVNSPLHFGNGTRLTVT.

J is TRBJ2-7 and V is TRBV7-2; 11 nucleotides line up with TRBD2. After removal of 2 bases from V and 4 bases from J, the junction contained 4 bases not matched to a gene. Germline lookup yields CDR1 SGHTA and CDR2 FQGNSA. This CDR3 has 15 residues. CDR3 loop: CASSLLASGGYEQYF. CDR3 DNA: TGTGCCAGCAGCTTATTGGCTAGCGGGGGGTACGAGCAGTACTTC.